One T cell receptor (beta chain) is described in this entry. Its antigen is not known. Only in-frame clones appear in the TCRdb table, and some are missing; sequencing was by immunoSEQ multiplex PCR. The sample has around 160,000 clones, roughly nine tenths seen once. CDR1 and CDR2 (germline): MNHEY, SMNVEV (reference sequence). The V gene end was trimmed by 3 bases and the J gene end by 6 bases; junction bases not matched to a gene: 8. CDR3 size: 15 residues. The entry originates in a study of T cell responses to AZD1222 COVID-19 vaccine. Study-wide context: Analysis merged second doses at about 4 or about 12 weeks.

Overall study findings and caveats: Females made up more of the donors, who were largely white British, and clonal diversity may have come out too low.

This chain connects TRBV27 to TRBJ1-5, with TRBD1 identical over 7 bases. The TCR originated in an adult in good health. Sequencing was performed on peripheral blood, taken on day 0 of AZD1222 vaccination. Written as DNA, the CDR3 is TGTGCCAGCAGTTTCAGTCAGGGGGTGGGTCAGCCCCAGCATTTT. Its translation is CASSFSQGVGQPQHF.